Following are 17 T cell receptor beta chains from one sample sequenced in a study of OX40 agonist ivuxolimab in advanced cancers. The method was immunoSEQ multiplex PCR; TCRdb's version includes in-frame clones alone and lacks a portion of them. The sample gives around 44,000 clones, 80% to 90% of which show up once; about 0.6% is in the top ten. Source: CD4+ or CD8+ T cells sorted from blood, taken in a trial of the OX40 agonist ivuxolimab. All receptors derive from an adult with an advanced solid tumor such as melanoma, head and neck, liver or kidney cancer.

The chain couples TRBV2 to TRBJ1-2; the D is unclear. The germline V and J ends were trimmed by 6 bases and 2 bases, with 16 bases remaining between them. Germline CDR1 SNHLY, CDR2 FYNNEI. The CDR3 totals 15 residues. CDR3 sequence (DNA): TGTGCCAGCAGGGATCAGCCGGCCAGGAACTATGGCTACACCTTC. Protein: CASRDQPARNYGYTF.

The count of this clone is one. The CDR3 sequence is CASSSGLAGVGYEQYF. The CDR3, as DNA: TGTGCCAGCAGCTCTGGACTAGCGGGGGTGGGTTACGAGCAGTACTTC. The chain uses TRBV5-4 and TRBJ2-7; the match to TRBD2 covers 13 bases. Germline V gene lookup returns CDR1 SGHNT and CDR2 YYREEE (reference sequence). The trim removed 3 bases at V and 4 bases at J, leaving 7 bases unmatched. The CDR3 has 16 amino acids.

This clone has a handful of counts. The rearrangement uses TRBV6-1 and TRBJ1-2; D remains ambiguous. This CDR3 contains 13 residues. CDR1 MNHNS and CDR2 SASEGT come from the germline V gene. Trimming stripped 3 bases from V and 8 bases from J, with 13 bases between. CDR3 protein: CASSDRPSGGYTF. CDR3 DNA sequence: TGTGCCAGCAGTGACAGGCCGAGCGGGGGCTACACCTTC.

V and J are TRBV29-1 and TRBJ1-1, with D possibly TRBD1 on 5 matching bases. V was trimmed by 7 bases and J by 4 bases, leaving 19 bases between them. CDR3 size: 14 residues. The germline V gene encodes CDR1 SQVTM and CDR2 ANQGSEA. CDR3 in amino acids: CSALGGGLFTEAFF. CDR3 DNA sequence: TGCAGCGCACTAGGTGGGGGTCTGTTCACTGAAGCTTTCTTT.

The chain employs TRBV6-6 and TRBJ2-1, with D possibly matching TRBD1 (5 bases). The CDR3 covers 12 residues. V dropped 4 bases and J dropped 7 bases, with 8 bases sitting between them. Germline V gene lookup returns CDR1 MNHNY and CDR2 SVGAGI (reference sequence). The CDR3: CASSSRVNEQFF. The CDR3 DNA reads TGTGCCAGCAGTTCCAGGGTAAATGAGCAGTTCTTC.

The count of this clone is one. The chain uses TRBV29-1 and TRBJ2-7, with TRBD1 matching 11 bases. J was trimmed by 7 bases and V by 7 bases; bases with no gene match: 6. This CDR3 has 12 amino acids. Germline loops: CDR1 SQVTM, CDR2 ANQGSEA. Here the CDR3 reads CSGGQGAWEQYF. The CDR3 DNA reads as TGCAGCGGTGGACAGGGGGCGTGGGAGCAGTACTTC.

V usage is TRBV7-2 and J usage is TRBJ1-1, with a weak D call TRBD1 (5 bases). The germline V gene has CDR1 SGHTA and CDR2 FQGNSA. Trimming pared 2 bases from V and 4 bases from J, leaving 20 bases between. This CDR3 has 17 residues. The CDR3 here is CASSLSFIRDGLTEAFF. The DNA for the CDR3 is TGTGCCAGCAGCTTAAGCTTTATCCGGGACGGCCTCACTGAAGCTTTCTTT.

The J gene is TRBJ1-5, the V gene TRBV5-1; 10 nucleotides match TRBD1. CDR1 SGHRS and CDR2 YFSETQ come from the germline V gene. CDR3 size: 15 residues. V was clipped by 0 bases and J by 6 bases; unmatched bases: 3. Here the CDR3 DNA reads TGCGCCAGCAGCTTGGGGGACAGGGGTAGTCAGCCCCAGCATTTT. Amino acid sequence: CASSLGDRGSQPQHF.

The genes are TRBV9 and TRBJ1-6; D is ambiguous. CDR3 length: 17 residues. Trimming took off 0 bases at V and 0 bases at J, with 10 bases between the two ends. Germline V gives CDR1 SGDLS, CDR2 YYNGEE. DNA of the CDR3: TGTGCCAGCAGCGTAGGCGTATGGAGCTCCTATAATTCACCCCTCCACTTT. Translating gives CASSVGVWSSYNSPLHF.

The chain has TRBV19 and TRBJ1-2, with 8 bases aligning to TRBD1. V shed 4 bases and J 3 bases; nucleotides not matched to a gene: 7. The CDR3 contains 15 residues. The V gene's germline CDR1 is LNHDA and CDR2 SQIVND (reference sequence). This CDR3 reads CASSNPTGAHYGYTF. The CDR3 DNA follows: TGTGCCAGTAGTAACCCGACAGGGGCACACTATGGCTACACCTTC. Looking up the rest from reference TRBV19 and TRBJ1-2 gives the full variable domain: DGGITQSPKYLFRKEGQNVTLSCEQNLNHDAMYWYRQDPGQGLRLIYYSQIVNDFQKGDIAEGYSVSREKKESFPLTVTSAQKNPTAFYLCASSNPTGAHYGYTFGSGTRLTVV.

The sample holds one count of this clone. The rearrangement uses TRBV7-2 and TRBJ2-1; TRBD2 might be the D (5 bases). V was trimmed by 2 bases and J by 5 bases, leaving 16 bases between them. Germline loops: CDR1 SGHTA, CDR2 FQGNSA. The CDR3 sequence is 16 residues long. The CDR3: CASSLSGLGPHNEQFF. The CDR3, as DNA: TGTGCCAGCAGCTTATCCGGACTTGGACCACACAATGAGCAGTTCTTC.

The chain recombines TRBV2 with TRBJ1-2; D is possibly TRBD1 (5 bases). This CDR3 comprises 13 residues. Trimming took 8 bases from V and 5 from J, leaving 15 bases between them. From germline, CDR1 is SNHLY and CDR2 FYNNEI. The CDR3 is CASGGAGLYGYTF. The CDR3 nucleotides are TGTGCCAGCGGCGGGGCGGGTTTATATGGCTACACCTTC.

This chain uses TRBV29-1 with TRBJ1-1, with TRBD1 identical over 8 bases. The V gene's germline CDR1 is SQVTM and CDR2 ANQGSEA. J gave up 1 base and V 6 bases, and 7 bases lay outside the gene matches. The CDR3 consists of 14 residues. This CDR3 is CSVRTTGGNTEAFF. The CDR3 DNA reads TGCAGCGTCCGAACCACAGGGGGGAACACTGAAGCTTTCTTT.

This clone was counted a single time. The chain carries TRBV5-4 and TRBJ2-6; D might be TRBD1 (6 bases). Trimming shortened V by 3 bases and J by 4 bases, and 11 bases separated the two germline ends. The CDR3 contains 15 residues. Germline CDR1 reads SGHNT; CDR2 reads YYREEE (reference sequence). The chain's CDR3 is CASSYDRSGANVLTF. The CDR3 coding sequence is TGTGCCAGCAGCTATGACAGGTCAGGGGCCAACGTCCTGACTTTC. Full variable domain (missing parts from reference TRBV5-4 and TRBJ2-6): ETGVTQSPTHLIKTRGQQVTLRCSSQSGHNTVSWYQQALGQGPQFIFQYYREEENGRGNFPPRFSGLQFPNYSSELNVNALELDDSALYLCASSYDRSGANVLTFGAGSRLTVL.

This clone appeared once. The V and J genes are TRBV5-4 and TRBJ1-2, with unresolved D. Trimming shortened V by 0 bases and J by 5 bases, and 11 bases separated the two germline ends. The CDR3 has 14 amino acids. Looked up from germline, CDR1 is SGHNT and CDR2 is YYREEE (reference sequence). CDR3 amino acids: CASSLVQEEYGYTF. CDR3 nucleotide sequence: TGTGCCAGCAGCTTGGTCCAGGAAGAATATGGCTACACCTTC. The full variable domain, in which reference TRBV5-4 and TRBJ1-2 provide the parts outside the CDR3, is ETGVTQSPTHLIKTRGQQVTLRCSSQSGHNTVSWYQQALGQGPQFIFQYYREEENGRGNFPPRFSGLQFPNYSSELNVNALELDDSALYLCASSLVQEEYGYTFGSGTRLTVV.

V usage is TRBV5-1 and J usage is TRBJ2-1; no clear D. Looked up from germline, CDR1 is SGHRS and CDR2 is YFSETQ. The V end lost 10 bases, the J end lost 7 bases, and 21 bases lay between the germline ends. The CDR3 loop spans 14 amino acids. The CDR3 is CACSGLPAGNEQFF. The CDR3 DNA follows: TGCGCCTGCTCGGGCCTTCCCGCCGGGAATGAGCAGTTCTTC.

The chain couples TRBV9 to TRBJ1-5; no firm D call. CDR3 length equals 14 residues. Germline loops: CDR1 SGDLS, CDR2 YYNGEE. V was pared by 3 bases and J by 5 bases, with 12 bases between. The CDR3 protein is CASSGDPGYQPQHF. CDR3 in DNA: TGTGCCAGCAGCGGAGACCCCGGATATCAGCCCCAGCATTTT.